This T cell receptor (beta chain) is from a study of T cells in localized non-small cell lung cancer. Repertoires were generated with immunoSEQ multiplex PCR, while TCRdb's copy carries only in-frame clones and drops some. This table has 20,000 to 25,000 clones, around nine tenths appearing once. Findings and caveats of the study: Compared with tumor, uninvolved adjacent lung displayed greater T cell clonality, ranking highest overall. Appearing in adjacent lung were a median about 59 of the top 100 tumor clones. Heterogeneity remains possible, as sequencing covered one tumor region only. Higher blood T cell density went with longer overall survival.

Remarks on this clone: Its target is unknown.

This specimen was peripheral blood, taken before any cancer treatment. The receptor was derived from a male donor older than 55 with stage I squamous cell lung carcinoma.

The DNA for the CDR3 is TGTGCCAGCAGCCCGGACAGCTACGAGCAGTACTTC. Protein: CASSPDSYEQYF. This chain links TRBV5-6 with TRBJ2-7, with D possibly being TRBD1 (6 bases). Looked up from germline, CDR1 is SGHDT and CDR2 is YYEEEE. Trimming removed 4 bases at V and 3 bases at J, with 8 bases between. The CDR3 runs 12 residues.